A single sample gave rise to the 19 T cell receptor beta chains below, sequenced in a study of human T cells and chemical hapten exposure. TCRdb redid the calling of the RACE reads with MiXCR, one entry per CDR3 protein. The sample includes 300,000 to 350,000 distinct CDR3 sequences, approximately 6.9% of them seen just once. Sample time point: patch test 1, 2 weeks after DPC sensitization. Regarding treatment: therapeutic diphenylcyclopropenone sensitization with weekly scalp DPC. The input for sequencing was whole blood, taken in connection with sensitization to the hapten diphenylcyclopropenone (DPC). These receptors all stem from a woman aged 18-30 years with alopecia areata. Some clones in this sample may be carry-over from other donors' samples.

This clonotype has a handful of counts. The CDR3 here is CASSWTIRESEAFF. The CDR3 DNA reads as TGTGCCAGCAGCTGGACCATCCGGGAGTCTGAAGCTTTCTTT. V gene TRBV11-2 combines with J gene TRBJ1-1; no reliable D call. CDR3 length: 14 amino acids. V lost 4 bases to trimming and J lost 6 bases, with 15 bases between them. Germline loops: CDR1 SGHAT, CDR2 FQNNGV. The variable domain in full, with the rest retrieved from reference TRBV11-2 and TRBJ1-1, is EAGVAQSPRYKIIEKRQSVAFWCNPISGHATLYWYQQILGQGPKLLIQFQNNGVVDDSQLPKDRFSAERLKGVDSTLKIQPAKLEDSAVYLCASSWTIRESEAFFGQGTRLTVV.

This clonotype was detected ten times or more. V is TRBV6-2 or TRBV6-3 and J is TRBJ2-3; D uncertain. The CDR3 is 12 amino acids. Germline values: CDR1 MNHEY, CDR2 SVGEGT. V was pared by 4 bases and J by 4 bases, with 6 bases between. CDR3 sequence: CASSSVADTQYF. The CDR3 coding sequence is TGTGCCAGCAGTTCCGTAGCAGATACGCAGTATTTT.

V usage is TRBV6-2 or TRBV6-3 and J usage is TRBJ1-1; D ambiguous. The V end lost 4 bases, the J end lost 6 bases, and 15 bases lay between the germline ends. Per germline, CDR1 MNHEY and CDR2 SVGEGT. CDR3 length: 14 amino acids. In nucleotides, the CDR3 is TGTGCCAGCAGTTCCCTGGATCGGGCCCCTGAAGCTTTCTTT. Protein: CASSSLDRAPEAFF.

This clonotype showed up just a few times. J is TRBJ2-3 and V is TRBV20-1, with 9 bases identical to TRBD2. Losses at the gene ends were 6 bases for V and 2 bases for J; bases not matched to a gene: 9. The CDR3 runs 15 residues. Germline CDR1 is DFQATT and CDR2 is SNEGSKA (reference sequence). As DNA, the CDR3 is TGCAGTGCCCAGGATAGCGGGGGAGCCACAGATACGCAGTATTTT. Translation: CSAQDSGGATDTQYF.

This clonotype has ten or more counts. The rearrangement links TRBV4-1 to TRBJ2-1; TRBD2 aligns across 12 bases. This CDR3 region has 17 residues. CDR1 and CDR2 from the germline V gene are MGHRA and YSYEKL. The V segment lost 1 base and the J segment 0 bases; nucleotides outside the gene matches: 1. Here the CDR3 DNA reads TGCGCCAGCAGCCAAGGGGGACTAGCGGGCTCCTACAATGAGCAGTTCTTC. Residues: CASSQGGLAGSYNEQFF.

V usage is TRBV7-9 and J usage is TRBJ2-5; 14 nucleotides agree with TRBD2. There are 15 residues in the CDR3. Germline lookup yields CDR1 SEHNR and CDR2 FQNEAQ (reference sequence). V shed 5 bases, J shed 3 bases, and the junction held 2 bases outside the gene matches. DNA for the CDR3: TGTGCCAGCAGCCTGGGACTAGCGGGGGAAGAGACCCAGTACTTC. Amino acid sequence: CASSLGLAGEETQYF. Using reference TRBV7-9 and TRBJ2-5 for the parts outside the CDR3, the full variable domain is DTGVSQNPRHKITKRGQNVTFRCDPISEHNRLYWYRQTLGQGPEFLTYFQNEAQLEKSRLLSDRFSAERPKGSFSTLEIQRTEQGDSAMYLCASSLGLAGEETQYFGPGTRLLVL.

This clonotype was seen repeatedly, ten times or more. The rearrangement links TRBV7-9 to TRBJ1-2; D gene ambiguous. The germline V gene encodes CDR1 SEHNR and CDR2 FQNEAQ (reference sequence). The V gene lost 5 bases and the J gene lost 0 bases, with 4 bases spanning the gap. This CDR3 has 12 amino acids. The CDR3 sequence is CASSPSNYGYTF. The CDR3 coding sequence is TGTGCCAGCAGCCCTTCTAACTATGGCTACACCTTC.

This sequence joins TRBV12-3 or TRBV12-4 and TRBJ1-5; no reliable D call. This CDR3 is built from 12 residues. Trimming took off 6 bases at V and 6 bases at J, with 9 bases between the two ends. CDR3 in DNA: TGTGCCAGCAGACCCCCCGGTCAGCCCCAGCATTTT. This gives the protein CASRPPGQPQHF.

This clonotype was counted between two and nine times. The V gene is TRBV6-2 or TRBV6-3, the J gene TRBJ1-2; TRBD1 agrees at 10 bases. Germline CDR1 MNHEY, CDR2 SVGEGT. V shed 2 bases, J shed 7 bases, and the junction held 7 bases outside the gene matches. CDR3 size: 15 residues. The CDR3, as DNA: TGTGCCAGCAGTTACGGGACAGGGGAGTCGATTGGCTACACCTTC. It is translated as CASSYGTGESIGYTF.

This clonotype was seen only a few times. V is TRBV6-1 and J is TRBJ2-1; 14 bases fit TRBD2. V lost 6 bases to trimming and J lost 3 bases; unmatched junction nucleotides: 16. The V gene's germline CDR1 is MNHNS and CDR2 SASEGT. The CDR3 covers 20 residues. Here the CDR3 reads CASRPRLAGGSSPHYNEQFF. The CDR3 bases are TGTGCCAGCAGACCCCGACTAGCGGGGGGGTCCTCACCTCACTACAATGAGCAGTTCTTC.

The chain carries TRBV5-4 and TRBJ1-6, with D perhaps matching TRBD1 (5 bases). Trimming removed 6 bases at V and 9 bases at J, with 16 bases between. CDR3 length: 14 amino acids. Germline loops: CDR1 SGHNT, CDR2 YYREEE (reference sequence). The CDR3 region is CASTADSPASPLHF. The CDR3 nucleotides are TGTGCCAGCACCGCAGACAGTCCGGCTTCACCCCTCCACTTT.

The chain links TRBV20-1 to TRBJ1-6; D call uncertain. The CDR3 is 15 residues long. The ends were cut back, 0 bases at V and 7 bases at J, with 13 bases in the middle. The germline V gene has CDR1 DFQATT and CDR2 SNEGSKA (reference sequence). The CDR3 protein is CSARDWMVGNSPLHF. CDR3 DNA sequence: TGCAGTGCTAGAGATTGGATGGTGGGAAATTCACCCCTCCACTTT.

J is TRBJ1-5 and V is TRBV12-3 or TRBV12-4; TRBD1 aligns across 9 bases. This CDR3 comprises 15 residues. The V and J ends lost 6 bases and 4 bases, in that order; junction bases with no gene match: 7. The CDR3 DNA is TGTGCCAGCAGCCTGGGACAGGGACCAAATCAGCCCCAGCATTTT. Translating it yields CASSLGQGPNQPQHF.

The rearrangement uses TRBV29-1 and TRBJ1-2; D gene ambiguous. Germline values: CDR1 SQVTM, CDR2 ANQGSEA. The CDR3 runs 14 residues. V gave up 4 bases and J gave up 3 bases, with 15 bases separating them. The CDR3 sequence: CSVADLIRDYGYTF. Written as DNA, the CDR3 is TGCAGCGTTGCCGATCTCATACGGGACTATGGCTACACCTTC.

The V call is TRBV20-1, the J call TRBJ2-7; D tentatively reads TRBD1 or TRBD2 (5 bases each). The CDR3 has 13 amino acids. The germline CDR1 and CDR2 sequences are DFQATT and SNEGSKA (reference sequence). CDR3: CSAWAGTPYEQYF. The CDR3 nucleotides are TGCAGCGCTTGGGCCGGGACCCCCTACGAGCAGTACTTC.

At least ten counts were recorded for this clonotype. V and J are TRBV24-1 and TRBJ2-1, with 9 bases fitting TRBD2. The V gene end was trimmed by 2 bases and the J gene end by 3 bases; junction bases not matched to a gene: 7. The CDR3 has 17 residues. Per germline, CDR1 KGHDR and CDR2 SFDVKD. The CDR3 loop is CATSDYRGGAGYNEQFF. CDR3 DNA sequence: TGTGCCACCAGTGATTATCGCGGGGGGGCCGGCTACAATGAGCAGTTCTTC.

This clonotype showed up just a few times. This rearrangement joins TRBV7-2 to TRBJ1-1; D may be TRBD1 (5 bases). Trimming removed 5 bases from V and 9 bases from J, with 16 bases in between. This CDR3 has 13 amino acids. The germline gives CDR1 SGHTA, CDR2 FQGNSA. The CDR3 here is CASSRLDTFQAFF. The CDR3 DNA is TGTGCCAGCAGCCGTCTGGACACCTTTCAAGCTTTCTTT.

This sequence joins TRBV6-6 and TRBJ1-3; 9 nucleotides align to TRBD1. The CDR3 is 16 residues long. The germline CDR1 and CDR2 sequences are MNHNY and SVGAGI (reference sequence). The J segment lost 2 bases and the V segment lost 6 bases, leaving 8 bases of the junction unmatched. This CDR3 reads CASRPRQGEAGNTIYF. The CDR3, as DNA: TGTGCCAGCAGACCCCGACAGGGGGAGGCTGGAAACACCATATATTTT.

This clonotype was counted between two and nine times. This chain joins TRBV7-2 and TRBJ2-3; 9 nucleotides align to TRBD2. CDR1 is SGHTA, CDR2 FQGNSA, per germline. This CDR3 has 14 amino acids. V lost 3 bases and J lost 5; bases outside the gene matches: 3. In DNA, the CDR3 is TGTGCCAGCAGCTTTCGCGGGGGGGTAGATACGCAGTATTTT. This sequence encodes CASSFRGGVDTQYF.